The rows below give T cell receptor beta chains drawn from one sample of a study of cytomegalovirus exposure and HLA in healthy donors. Sequencing was performed with immunoSEQ multiplex PCR; in TCRdb, only in-frame clones are kept and a portion is missing. This table holds about 72,000 clones. Sequenced: PBMCs. Source of these receptors: a woman between 40 and 50 years old in good health and CMV-seropositive. The CDR3 runs from the conserved cysteine through the conserved F or W. The D gene is left open where the match is weak.

D,V,J,DNA,CDR3
NA,TRBV15,TRBJ2-4,TGTGCCACCAGCAGAGATCAGGGCAGCATAGCCAAAAACATTCAGTACTTC,CATSRDQGSIAKNIQYF
NA,TRBV30,TRBJ2-1,TGTGCCTGGAGGTTCAGGGATGAGCAGTTCTTC,CAWRFRDEQFF
NA,TRBV7-2,TRBJ1-2,TGTGCCAGCAGCGTACAGGACAAGGGGGGCTACACCTTC,CASSVQDKGGYTF
TRBD1,TRBV30,TRBJ2-7,TGTGCCTGGACCCCATTTCAGGGGGCTCCCTACGAGCAGTACTTC,CAWTPFQGAPYEQYF
NA,TRBV11-2,TRBJ1-2,TGTGCCAGCAGCTTAGATCAGATGGTTGGTGGCTACACCTTC,CASSLDQMVGGYTF
TRBD1,TRBV10-3,TRBJ2-7,TGTGCCACCACACCCCTTGCTGGACAGGTCGCGGACTACGAGCAGTACTTC,CATTPLAGQVADYEQYF
TRBD1,TRBV9,TRBJ2-7,TGTGCCAGCAGCGTTGAGGGGGCGATGCGATACGAGCAGTACTTC,CASSVEGAMRYEQYF
NA,TRBV28,TRBJ2-4,TGTGCCAGCAGTTTGTTTGGGGGCTACAAAAACATTCAGTACTTC,CASSLFGGYKNIQYF
TRBD1,TRBV7-9,TRBJ2-5,TGTGCCAGCAGCCCGGGACAGGGTCTTTCAGAGACCCAGTACTTC,CASSPGQGLSETQYF
NA,TRBV19,TRBJ1-1,TGTGCCAGTAGTATTAGTACAGGGAACACTGAAGCTTTCTTT,CASSISTGNTEAFF
TRBD1,TRBV5-6,TRBJ1-2,TGTGCCAGCAGCCCCCTGGGACAGGGGTCTAGGTATGGCTACACCTTC,CASSPLGQGSRYGYTF
TRBD1,TRBV30,TRBJ1-2,TGTGCCTGGAGTGTGCAGGGGGCGTATGGCTACACCTTC,CAWSVQGAYGYTF
NA,TRBV15,TRBJ1-5,TGTGCCACCAGCAGACCGGGGGGGGCGAGCAATCAGCCCCAGCATTTT,CATSRPGGASNQPQHF
TRBD2,TRBV9,TRBJ2-3,TGTGCCAGCAGCGAATATAGCGGGGCCTACACAGATACGCAGTATTTT,CASSEYSGAYTDTQYF
NA,TRBV4-3,TRBJ2-7,TGCGCCAGCAGCCAAGGGGCCCTCGACTCCTACGAGCAGTACTTC,CASSQGALDSYEQYF
NA,TRBV15,TRBJ1-2,TGTGCCACCAGCAGAGATCGGTCCGGCTACACCTTC,CATSRDRSGYTF
TRBD2,TRBV27,TRBJ2-2,TGTGCCAGCAGTTCCAAACCGAGGGTCGGGGGGGCAACCGGGGAGCTGTTTTTT,CASSSKPRVGGATGELFF
NA,TRBV19,TRBJ1-5,TGTGCCAGTTCAGGGGTCCTGGATCAGCCCCAGCATTTT,CASSGVLDQPQHF
NA,TRBV6-1,TRBJ2-1,TGTGCCAGCAGTCCTATAGATGAGCAGTTCTTC,CASSPIDEQFF
TRBD2,TRBV30,TRBJ2-2,TGTGCCTGCGTTGGACTAGCGGGGGTGATGGCCGGGGAGCTGTTTTTT,CACVGLAGVMAGELFF
NA,TRBV6-5,TRBJ1-1,TGTGCCAGCAGCGGCGGGGGGAACGCTTTCTTT,CASSGGGNAFF
TRBD2,TRBV6-5,TRBJ2-5,TGTGCCAGCAGTTGGACGGGACTAGAAGAGACCCAGTACTTC,CASSWTGLEETQYF
TRBD2,TRBV6-4,TRBJ2-3,TGTGCCAGCAGTGACTCGACCGGGGGGGCAGATACGCAGTATTTT,CASSDSTGGADTQYF
NA,TRBV29-1,TRBJ1-2,TGCAGCGTTGAACGACAGAACTATGGCTACACCTTC,CSVERQNYGYTF
NA,TRBV11-3,TRBJ2-3,TGTGCCAGCAGCTTAGTGGGCGCAGATACGCAGTATTTT,CASSLVGADTQYF
NA,TRBV6-6,TRBJ2-7,TGTGCCAGCAGTTACATGGAGTTCTACGAGCAGTACTTC,CASSYMEFYEQYF
TRBD1,TRBV4-1,TRBJ2-3,TGCGCCAGCAGCCAAGTTCCCGGGACAGGGGGGACAGATACGCAGTATTTT,CASSQVPGTGGTDTQYF
NA,TRBV9,TRBJ1-5,TGTGCCAGCAGCGTAGGTGGAGGGGAAGGGCCCCAGCATTTT,CASSVGGGEGPQHF
TRBD2,TRBV6-1,TRBJ2-1,TGTGCCAGCAGTGGCCCCCGAGGCGGGGGGGCCCACTACAATGAGCAGTTCTTC,CASSGPRGGGAHYNEQFF
TRBD1,TRBV5-1,TRBJ2-7,TGCGCCAGCAGCTTGGCAGGGGGCTCCTACGAGCAGTACTTC,CASSLAGGSYEQYF
TRBD1,TRBV4-3,TRBJ1-3,TGCGCCAGCAGCCAAGATTTGACAGGGTATGGAAACACCATATATTTT,CASSQDLTGYGNTIYF
NA,TRBV2,TRBJ1-5,TGTGCCAGCAAGCGGGCAGGCAATCAGCCCCAGCATTTT,CASKRAGNQPQHF
TRBD2,TRBV7-2,TRBJ2-3,TGTGCCAGCAGCCAAAAGAGCGGGGGGGCAGGTACGCAGTATTTT,CASSQKSGGAGTQYF
NA,TRBV2,TRBJ1-1,TGTGCCAGCATCGGGGGTTTGAACACTGAAGCTTTCTTT,CASIGGLNTEAFF
NA,TRBV18,TRBJ1-1,TGTGCCAGCTCACCACAAGGGGACATCGGGGCTTTCTTT,CASSPQGDIGAFF
NA,TRBV10-3,TRBJ1-3,TGTGCCATCAGACAGGATGCAAACACCATATATTTT,CAIRQDANTIYF
TRBD1,TRBV6-1,TRBJ2-7,TGTGCCAGCAGGCCGGGACAGTCCTACGAGCAGTACTTC,CASRPGQSYEQYF
TRBD1,TRBV2,TRBJ1-2,TGTGCCAGCAGTAGACAGGGATTTGATGGCTACACCTTC,CASSRQGFDGYTF
TRBD1,TRBV6-4,TRBJ2-2,TGTGCCAGCAGTGAGGACAGGGCCGGGGAGCTGTTTTTT,CASSEDRAGELFF
TRBD1,TRBV29-1,TRBJ2-3,TGCAGCGCTACCACGCAGGGGGCAGATACGCAGTATTTT,CSATTQGADTQYF
TRBD1,TRBV5-1,TRBJ1-3,TGCGCCAGCAGCTTCGGGACAGGGAACTCTGGAAACACCATATATTTT,CASSFGTGNSGNTIYF
NA,TRBV11-3,TRBJ2-5,TGTGCCAGCAGCTTTCCCGGCGGGGAGACCCAGTACTTC,CASSFPGGETQYF
TRBD1,TRBV10-3,TRBJ2-1,TGTGCCATCAGTCCTGACAGGGGGTTCGACAATGAGCAGTTCTTC,CAISPDRGFDNEQFF
NA,TRBV7-3,TRBJ1-1,TGTGCCAGCAGCTCAGCGGGCGGTAGCGGCACTGAAGCTTTCTTT,CASSSAGGSGTEAFF
TRBD1,TRBV7-2,TRBJ2-7,TGTGCCAGCAGACCGGGACAGCCGACCTACGAGCAGTACTTC,CASRPGQPTYEQYF
TRBD1,TRBV27,TRBJ2-2,TGTGCCAGCAGTTCCCGACAGGGTAGGAAGGTGTTTTTT,CASSSRQGRKVFF